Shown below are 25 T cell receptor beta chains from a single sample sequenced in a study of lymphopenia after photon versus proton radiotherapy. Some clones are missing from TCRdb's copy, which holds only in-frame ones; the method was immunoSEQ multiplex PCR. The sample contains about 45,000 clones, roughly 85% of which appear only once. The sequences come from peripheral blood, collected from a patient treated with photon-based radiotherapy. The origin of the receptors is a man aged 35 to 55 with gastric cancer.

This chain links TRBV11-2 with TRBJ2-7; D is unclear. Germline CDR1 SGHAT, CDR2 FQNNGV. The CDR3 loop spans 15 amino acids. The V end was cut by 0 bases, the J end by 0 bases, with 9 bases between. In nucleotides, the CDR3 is TGTGCCAGCAGCTTAGACCCCGCGAGCTCCTACGAGCAGTACTTC. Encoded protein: CASSLDPASSYEQYF.

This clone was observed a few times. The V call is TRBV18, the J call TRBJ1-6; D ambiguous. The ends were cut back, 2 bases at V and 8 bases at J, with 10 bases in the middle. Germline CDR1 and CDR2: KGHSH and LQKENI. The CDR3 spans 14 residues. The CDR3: CASSPEAADSPLHF. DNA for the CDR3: TGTGCCAGCTCACCAGAGGCCGCGGATTCACCCCTCCACTTT.

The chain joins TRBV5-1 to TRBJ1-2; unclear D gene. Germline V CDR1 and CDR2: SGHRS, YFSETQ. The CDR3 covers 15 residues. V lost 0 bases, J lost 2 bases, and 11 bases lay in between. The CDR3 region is CASSLGNEINYGYTF. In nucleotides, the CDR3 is TGCGCCAGCAGCTTGGGTAACGAAATCAACTATGGCTACACCTTC.

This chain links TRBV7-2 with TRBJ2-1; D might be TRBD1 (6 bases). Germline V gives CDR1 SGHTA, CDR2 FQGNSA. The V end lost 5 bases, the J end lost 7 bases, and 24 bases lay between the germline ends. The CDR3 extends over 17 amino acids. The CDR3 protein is CASSPGVRGFLRNEQFF. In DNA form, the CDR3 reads TGTGCCAGCAGCCCAGGGGTGAGGGGATTTCTTAGGAATGAGCAGTTCTTC.

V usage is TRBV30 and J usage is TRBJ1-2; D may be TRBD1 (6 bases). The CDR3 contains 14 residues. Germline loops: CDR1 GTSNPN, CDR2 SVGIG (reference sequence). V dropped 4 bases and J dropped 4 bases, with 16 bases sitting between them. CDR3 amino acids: CAWKSGQLAYGYTF. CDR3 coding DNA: TGTGCCTGGAAAAGCGGACAGCTAGCCTATGGCTACACCTTC.

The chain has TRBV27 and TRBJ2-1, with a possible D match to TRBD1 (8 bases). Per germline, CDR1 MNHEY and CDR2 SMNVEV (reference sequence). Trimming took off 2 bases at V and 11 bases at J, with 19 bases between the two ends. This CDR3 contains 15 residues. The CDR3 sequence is CASSLTGGVGGQQFF. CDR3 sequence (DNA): TGTGCCAGCAGTTTAACAGGGGGGGTCGGAGGGCAGCAGTTCTTC.

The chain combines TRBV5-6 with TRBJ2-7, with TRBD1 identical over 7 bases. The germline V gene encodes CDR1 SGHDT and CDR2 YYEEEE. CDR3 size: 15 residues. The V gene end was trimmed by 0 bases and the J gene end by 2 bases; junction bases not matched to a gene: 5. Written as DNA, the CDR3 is TGTGCCAGCAGCTTGGCCCGGGACAGCACCTACGAGCAGTACTTC. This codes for CASSLARDSTYEQYF.

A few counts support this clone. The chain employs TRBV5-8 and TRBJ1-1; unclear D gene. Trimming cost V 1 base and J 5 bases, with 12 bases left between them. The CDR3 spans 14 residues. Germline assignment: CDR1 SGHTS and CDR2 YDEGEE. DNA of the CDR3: TGTGCCAGCAGCTTGACGAGGGTCCGTACTGAAGCTTTCTTT. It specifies CASSLTRVRTEAFF.

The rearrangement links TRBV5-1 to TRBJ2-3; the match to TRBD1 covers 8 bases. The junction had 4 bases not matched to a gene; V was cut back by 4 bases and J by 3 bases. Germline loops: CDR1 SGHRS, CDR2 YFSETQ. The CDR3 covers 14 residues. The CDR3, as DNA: TGCGCCAGCAGCACCAGACAGGGGACAGATACGCAGTATTTT. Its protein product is CASSTRQGTDTQYF.

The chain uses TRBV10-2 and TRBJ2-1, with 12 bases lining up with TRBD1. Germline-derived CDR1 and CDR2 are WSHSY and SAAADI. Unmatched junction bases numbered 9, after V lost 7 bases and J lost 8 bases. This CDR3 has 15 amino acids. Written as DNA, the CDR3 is TGCGCCAGCATCCCCGGGACAGGGGGCTTCCATGAGCAGTTCTTC. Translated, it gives CASIPGTGGFHEQFF.

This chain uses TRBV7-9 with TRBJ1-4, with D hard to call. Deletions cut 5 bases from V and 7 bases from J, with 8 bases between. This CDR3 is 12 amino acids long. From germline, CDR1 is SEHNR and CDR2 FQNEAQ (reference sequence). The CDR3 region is CASSPQLEKLFF. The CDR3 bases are TGTGCCAGCAGCCCACAGCTTGAAAAACTGTTTTTT. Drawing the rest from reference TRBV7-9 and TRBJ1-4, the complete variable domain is DTGVSQNPRHKITKRGQNVTFRCDPISEHNRLYWYRQTLGQGPEFLTYFQNEAQLEKSRLLSDRFSAERPKGSFSTLEIQRTEQGDSAMYLCASSPQLEKLFFGSGTQLSVL.

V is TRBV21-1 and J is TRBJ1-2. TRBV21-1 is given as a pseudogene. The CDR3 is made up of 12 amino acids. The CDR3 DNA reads TGTGCCAGCAGCAAAGAGGGAGACCGCTACACCTTC. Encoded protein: CASSKEGDRYTF.

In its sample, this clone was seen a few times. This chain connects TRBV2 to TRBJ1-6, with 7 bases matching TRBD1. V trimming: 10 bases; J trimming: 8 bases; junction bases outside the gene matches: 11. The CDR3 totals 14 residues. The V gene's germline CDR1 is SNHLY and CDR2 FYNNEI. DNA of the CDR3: TGTGCCACGAAATCTGAGGGGGCACATTCACCCCTCCACTTT. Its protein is CATKSEGAHSPLHF.

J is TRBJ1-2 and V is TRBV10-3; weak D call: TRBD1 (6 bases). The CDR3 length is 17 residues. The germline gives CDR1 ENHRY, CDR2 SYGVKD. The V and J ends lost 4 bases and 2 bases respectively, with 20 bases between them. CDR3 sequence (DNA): TGTGCCATCAGTGGAGGGGGGACCCTAACGCCCAACTATGGCTACACCTTC. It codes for CAISGGGTLTPNYGYTF.

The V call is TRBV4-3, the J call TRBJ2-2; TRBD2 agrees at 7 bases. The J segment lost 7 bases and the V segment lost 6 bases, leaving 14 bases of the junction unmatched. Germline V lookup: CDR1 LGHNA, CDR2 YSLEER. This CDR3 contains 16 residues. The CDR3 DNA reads TGCGCCAGCAGTCGGAACTCAGGGAGGGACGACGGGGAGCTGTTTTTT. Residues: CASSRNSGRDDGELFF.

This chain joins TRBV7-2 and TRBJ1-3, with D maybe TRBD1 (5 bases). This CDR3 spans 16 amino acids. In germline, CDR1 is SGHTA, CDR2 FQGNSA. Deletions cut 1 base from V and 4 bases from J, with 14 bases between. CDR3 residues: CASSLVRDLGGNTIYF. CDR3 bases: TGTGCCAGCAGCTTAGTGCGGGACCTGGGAGGAAACACCATATATTTT.

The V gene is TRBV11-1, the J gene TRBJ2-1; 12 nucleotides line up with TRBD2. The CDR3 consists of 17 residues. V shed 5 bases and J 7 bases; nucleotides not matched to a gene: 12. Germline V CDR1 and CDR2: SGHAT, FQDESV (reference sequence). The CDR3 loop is CASSDKYLAGGLNEQFF. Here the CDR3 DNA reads TGTGCCAGCAGCGATAAGTATCTAGCGGGGGGGCTGAATGAGCAGTTCTTC.

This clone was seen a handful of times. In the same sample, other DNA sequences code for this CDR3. In DNA form, the CDR3 reads TGTGCCAGCTCACCAGAGGGGCGTGGTGGCTACACCTTC. Amino acid sequence: CASSPEGRGGYTF. This chain joins TRBV18 and TRBJ1-2; D possibly corresponds to TRBD1 (5 bases). CDR1 and CDR2 (germline): KGHSH, LQKENI. This CDR3 spans 13 amino acids. The V and J ends lost 2 bases and 7 bases respectively, with 11 bases between them.

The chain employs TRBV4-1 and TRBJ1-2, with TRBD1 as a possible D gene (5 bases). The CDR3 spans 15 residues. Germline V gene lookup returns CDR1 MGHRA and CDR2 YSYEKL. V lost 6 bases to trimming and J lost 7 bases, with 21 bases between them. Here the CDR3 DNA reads TGCGCCAGCAGTGAAGCGGGAGAGGGGCTAGGTGGCTACACCTTC. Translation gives CASSEAGEGLGGYTF.

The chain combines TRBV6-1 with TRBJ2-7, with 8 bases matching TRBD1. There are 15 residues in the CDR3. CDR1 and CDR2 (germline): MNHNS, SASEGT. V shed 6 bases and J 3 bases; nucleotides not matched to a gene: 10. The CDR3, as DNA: TGTGCCAGCAGGGATGCCGGACAGGGTATCTACGAGCAGTACTTC. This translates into CASRDAGQGIYEQYF.

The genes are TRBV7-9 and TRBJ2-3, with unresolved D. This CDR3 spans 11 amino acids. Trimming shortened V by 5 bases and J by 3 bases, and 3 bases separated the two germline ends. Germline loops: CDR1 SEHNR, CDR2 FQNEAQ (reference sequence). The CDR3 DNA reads TGTGCCAGCAGCCAGACAGATACGCAGTATTTT. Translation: CASSQTDTQYF. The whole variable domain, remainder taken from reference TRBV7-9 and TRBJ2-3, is DTGVSQNPRHKITKRGQNVTFRCDPISEHNRLYWYRQTLGQGPEFLTYFQNEAQLEKSRLLSDRFSAERPKGSFSTLEIQRTEQGDSAMYLCASSQTDTQYFGPGTRLTVL.

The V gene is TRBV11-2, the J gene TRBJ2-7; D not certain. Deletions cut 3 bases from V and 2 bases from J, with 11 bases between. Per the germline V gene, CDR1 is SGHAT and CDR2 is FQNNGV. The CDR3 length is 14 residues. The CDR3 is CASSLWDAPYEQYF. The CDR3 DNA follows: TGTGCCAGCAGCTTGTGGGATGCCCCCTACGAGCAGTACTTC.

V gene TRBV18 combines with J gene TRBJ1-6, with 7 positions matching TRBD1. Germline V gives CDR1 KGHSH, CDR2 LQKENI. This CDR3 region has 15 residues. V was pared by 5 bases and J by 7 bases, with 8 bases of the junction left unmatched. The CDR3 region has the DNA TGTGCCAGCTCAGCGCAACAGGGGAGGAATTCACCCCTCCACTTT. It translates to CASSAQQGRNSPLHF.

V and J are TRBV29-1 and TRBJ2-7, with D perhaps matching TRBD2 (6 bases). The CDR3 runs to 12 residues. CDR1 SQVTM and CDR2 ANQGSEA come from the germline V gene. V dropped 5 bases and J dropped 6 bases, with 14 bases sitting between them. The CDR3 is CSVQPSEGEQYF. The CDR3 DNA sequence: TGCAGCGTTCAGCCTAGCGAGGGCGAGCAGTACTTC.

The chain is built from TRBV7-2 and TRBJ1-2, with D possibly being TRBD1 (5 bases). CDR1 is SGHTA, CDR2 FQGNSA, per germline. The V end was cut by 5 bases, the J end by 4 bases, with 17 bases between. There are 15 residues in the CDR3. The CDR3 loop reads CASSLRLSQGYGYTF. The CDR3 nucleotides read TGTGCCAGCAGCCTGAGATTAAGTCAGGGCTATGGCTACACCTTC.